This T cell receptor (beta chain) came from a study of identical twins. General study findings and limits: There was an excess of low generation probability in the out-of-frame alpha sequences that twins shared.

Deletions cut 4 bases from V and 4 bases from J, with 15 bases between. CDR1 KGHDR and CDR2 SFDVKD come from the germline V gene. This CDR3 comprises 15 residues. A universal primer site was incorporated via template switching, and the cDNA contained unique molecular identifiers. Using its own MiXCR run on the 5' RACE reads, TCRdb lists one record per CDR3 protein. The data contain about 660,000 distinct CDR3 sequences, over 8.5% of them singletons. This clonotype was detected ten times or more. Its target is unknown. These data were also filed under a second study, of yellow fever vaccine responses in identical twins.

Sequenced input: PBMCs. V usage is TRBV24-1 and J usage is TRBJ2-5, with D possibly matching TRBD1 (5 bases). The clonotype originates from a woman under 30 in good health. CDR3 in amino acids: CATSESQGRAETQYF. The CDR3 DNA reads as TGTGCCACCAGTGAGAGTCAGGGTCGAGCAGAGACCCAGTACTTC.